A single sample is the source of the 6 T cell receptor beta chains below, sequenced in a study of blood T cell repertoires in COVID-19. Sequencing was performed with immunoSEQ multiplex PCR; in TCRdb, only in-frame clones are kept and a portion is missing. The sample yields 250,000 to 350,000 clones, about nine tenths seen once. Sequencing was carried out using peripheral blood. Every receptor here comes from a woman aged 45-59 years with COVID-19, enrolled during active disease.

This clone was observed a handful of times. CDR3 DNA: TGTGCCTGGAGCCATAGAGGGACACTCCTTTATAGCAATCAGCCCCAGCATTTT. This sequence encodes CAWSHRGTLLYSNQPQHF. V and J are TRBV30 and TRBJ1-5, with D perhaps TRBD1 (6 bases). The CDR3 consists of 18 residues. With 3 bases removed from V and 0 bases from J, the gap between germline ends came to 21 bases. Germline loops: CDR1 GTSNPN, CDR2 SVGIG (reference sequence).

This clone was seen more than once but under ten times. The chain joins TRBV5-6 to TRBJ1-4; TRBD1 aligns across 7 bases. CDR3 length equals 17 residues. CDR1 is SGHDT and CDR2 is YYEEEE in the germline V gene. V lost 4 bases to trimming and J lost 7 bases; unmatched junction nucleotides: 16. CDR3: CASSLSLGAGGSEKLFF. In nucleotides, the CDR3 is TGTGCCAGCAGCCTGTCCCTCGGGGCAGGGGGTAGTGAAAAACTGTTTTTT.

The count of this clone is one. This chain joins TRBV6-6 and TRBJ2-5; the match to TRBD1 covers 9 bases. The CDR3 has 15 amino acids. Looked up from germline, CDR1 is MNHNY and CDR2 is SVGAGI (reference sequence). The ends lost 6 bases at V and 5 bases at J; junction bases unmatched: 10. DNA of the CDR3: TGTGCCAGCAGAAGAGCCCAAGGGACAGGGGAGACCCAGTACTTC. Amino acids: CASRRAQGTGETQYF.

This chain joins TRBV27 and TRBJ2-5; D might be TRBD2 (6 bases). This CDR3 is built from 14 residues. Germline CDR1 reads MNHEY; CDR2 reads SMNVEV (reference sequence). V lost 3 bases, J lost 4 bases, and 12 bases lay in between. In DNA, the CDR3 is TGTGCCAGCAGTTTGGGGGGATCCGCAGAGACCCAGTACTTC. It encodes CASSLGGSAETQYF.

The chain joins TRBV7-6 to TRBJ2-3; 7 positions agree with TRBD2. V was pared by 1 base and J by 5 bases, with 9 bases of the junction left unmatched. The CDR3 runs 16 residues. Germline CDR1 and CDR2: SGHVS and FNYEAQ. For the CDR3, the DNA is TGTGCCAGCAGCTTAGTGGGCGGGAGAGTGAGAGATACGCAGTATTTT. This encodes CASSLVGGRVRDTQYF.

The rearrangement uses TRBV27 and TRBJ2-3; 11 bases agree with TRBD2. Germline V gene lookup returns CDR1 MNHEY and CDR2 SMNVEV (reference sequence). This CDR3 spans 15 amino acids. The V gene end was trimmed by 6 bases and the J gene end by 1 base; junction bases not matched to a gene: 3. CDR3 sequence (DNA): TGTGCCAGCAGCCTACTAGCGGGAGGCACAGATACGCAGTATTTT. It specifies CASSLLAGGTDTQYF.